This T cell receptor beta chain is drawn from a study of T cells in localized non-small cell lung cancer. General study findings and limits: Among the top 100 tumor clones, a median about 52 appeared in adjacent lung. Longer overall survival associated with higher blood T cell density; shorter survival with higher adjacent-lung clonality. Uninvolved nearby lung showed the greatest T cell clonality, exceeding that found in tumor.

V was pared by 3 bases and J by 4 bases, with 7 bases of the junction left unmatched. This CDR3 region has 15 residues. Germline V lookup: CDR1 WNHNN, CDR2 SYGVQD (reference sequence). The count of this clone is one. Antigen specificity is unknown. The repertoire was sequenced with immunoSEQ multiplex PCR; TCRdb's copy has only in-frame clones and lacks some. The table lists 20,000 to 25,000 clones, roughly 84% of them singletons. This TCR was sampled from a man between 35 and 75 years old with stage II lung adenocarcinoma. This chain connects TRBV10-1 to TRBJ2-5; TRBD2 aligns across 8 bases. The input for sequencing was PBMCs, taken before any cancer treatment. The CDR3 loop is CASSDSGLGGETQYF. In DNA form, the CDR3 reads TGCGCCAGCAGTGACTCGGGACTAGGCGGAGAGACCCAGTACTTC.